This T cell receptor beta chain was identified during a study of cytomegalovirus exposure and HLA in healthy donors (dated by TCRdb to 2015 to 2018). Regarding the research as a whole: According to a later analysis, one platform produced both the 110 or so validation repertoires and the 550 to 800 repertoires of the first cohort. A separate validation cohort of roughly 130 different subjects was used in addition to the approximately 670-subject first cohort. High-throughput TCR immunosequencing, statistical association of individual TCRs with disease status, and machine learning were combined to predict cytomegalovirus infection status. The study was designed to test whether signatures of past pathogen exposure could be identified by cataloging public T cell receptors.

The donors were included in the validation cohort of some 120 subjects, a group kept apart from the approximately 650-subject first cohort. Note on this clone: The clone's antigen remains unknown. Nothing much larger sits one base from this clone, and base qualities are not available.

The library relied on the immunoSEQ multiplex PCR assay. As for the original processing: A statistical classification framework was built for diagnosing cytomegalovirus status from the catalog of TCR beta chain sequences. Drawn from immuneACCESS, this table holds only the in-frame rearrangements with V and J called that TCRdb kept. Clones are partly lost; checked studies trace under half to an unresolved V gene and leave the rest unexplained. V and J calls and clone size follow that table, whereas D and trimming were derived from the DNA. In this sample the table shows about 330,000 clones, roughly nine tenths of which occur a single time. Jointly, the top ten make up over 1% of the sample. The CDR3 sequence holds 14 residues, the cysteine and phenylalanine included. Of all the DNA, just the CDR3 is kept, 42 bases in frame from base 1. Based on the germline V gene (reference sequence), the CDR1 and CDR2 sequences are MNHEY and SMNVEV. V is pruned by 7 bases and J by 6 bases, leaving 11 bases of the junction without a gene match.

Paper-wide results and their limitations: A later analysis had no HLA typing for the validation cohort, so co-occurrence there was scored across all 120 repertoires. A few of the identified cytomegalovirus-associated TCR beta chains were confirmed in vitro to be specific for cytomegalovirus antigens. Most TCR sequences were seen in very few donors, while some public TCRs were found in many individuals. A later analysis found that TCRs clustered in the first cohort also tended to co-occur in the 95 to 150 validation repertoires, with approximately 93% of cluster scores above 0. In both the original and validation cohorts, the classifier was reported to diagnose cytomegalovirus status with high specificity and sensitivity. The authors suggested that the approach could potentially be generalized to other disease states and immunological phenotypes. The study listed 170 or so TCR beta chains as associated with cytomegalovirus.

The receptor was isolated from a woman in her 30s in good health and CMV-seropositive. The material sequenced was PBMCs. The chain couples TRBV27 to TRBJ1-2; 7 bases in between match TRBD1. The DNA reads as follows: TGTGCCAGCATTTCGAGAGGGGGCGGGGATGGCTACACCTTC. The encoded protein is CASISRGGGDGYTF.